This entry is about one TCR beta chain. The data stem from a study of CD8 T cells in Susac syndrome. CD8+ and CD4+ blood T cells underwent TCR beta sequencing. This CDR3 is 15 amino acids long. Per the germline V gene, CDR1 is MNHEY and CDR2 is SMNVEV (reference sequence). V gave up 3 bases and J gave up 3 bases; unmatched junction bases: 5. With random hexamers, reverse transcription was performed on about 0.5 to 1 ug of RNA. TCR beta CDR3 was amplified by immunoSEQ multiplex PCR. This amplification extended across 54 Vbeta and 13 Jbeta segments. TCRdb recomputed calls from the immunoSEQ multiplex PCR reads with MiXCR, one row per CDR3 protein. The repertoire holds 150,000 to 190,000 distinct CDR3 sequences, with just under 97% as singletons.

The V and J genes are TRBV27 and TRBJ1-5, with 7 positions matching TRBD1. The specimen was CD8+ T cells from PBMCs. The TCR sequence derives from a human donor with multiple sclerosis. The CDR3 coding sequence is TGTGCCAGCAGTTTTAAAGGGACAGTCAATCAGCCCCAGCATTTT. This codes for CASSFKGTVNQPQHF.